The 2 T cell receptor beta chains reported below all come from one sample, sequenced in a study of shared clonotypes between healthy human individuals. Some clones are missing from TCRdb's copy, which holds only in-frame ones; the method was immunoSEQ multiplex PCR. The repertoire includes more than 2 million clones, roughly 93% of them detected once, and roughly 1.7% sits in the top ten. Naive CD8 cells were CD45RO-negative, positively selected for CCR7, excluding terminally differentiated effector memory CD45RA+ cells. The sequencing sample was made of naive CD8+ T cells from PBMCs. The receptors were sampled from a man aged 18 to 29 in good health. Some clones in this sample may be carry-over from other donors' samples.

This clone was detected only once. This sequence joins TRBV7-9 and TRBJ1-2; D perhaps matches TRBD1 (6 bases). The CDR3 length is 16 residues. The ends were cut back, 5 bases at V and 3 bases at J, with 19 bases in the middle. The germline CDR1 and CDR2 sequences are SEHNR and FQNEAQ (reference sequence). The CDR3 coding sequence is TGTGCCAGCAGCATAGGGGGAGGATCGGGCCACTATGGCTACACCTTC. It translates to CASSIGGGSGHYGYTF.

The CDR3 loop is CASSPDWETYEQYF. In nucleotides, the CDR3 is TGTGCCAGCAGCCCGGACTGGGAGACCTACGAGCAGTACTTC. This chain joins TRBV7-9 and TRBJ2-5, with D possibly matching TRBD2 (5 bases). The DNA end is more similar to TRBJ2-7, so the J call may be wrong. Germline V lookup: CDR1 SEHNR, CDR2 FQNEAQ (reference sequence). The CDR3 covers 14 residues.